A single sample is the source of the 22 T cell receptor beta chains below, sequenced in a study of PD-1 blockade in classical Hodgkin lymphoma. Described time point: cycle 4 day 1 (C4D1), after 6 weeks of nivolumab. Patients all relapsed after autologous stem cell transplantation, and there was variation in brentuximab vedotin exposure. Investigators obtained CD8+ T cells from thawed PBMCs by magnetic negative selection. Clones were sequenced by immunoSEQ multiplex PCR, and TCRdb holds only the in-frame ones, with some missing. Of 9,500 to 10,000 clones listed, over 65% are singletons. Source: CD8+ T cells from blood, taken before the fourth cycle of nivolumab. The receptors were sampled from a human donor with classical Hodgkin lymphoma.

This clone came up a few times. The CDR3 DNA is TGTGCCAGCAGTGTCAGAGGTCAGCCCCAGCATTTT. Translating it yields CASSVRGQPQHF. The gene calls are TRBV2 and TRBJ1-5; the D is unclear. The CDR3 contains 12 residues. Trimming left V 4 bases short and J 6 bases short, with 7 bases between. The germline gives CDR1 SNHLY, CDR2 FYNNEI.

This clone was counted once. This chain links TRBV27 with TRBJ2-7; TRBD2 might be the D (5 bases). The CDR3 runs to 14 residues. Trimming took 3 bases from V and 6 from J, leaving 15 bases between them. Germline-derived CDR1 and CDR2 are MNHEY and SMNVEV (reference sequence). CDR3 DNA sequence: TGTGCCAGCAGTTTTAGCGCCAGTTACCCCGAGCAGTACTTC. Its protein is CASSFSASYPEQYF.

The chain links TRBV4-3 to TRBJ1-1; D gene unclear. Germline V gives CDR1 LGHNA, CDR2 YSLEER. There are 15 residues in the CDR3. Trimming took off 2 bases at V and 5 bases at J, with 15 bases between the two ends. Here the CDR3 DNA reads TGCGCCAGCAGCCAATCTACCGCTCTCGGGACTGAAGCTTTCTTT. It specifies CASSQSTALGTEAFF.

V usage is TRBV11-2 and J usage is TRBJ1-3; D gene unclear. The CDR3 runs 16 residues. Germline CDR1 is SGHAT and CDR2 is FQNNGV. V shed 4 bases and J shed 3 bases, with 16 bases lying between them. The CDR3 loop is CASSSPTEWVGNTIYF. CDR3 sequence (DNA): TGTGCCAGCAGCTCCCCGACGGAGTGGGTTGGAAACACCATATATTTT.

This clone was found a few times. This chain connects TRBV30 to TRBJ2-1, with TRBD2 matching over 7 bases. The CDR3 length is 16 residues. V lost 1 base, J lost 4 bases, and 10 bases stayed unmatched. Per the germline V gene, CDR1 is GTSNPN and CDR2 is SVGIG (reference sequence). CDR3 bases: TGTGCCTGGAGTGAACCAGCGGGGAATGGTTACAATGAGCAGTTCTTC. This gives the protein CAWSEPAGNGYNEQFF.

This chain joins TRBV6-5 and TRBJ2-1; 8 nucleotides match TRBD1. The CDR3 covers 14 residues. V lost 6 bases, J lost 1 base, and 2 bases stayed unmatched. The germline V gene encodes CDR1 MNHEY and CDR2 SVGAGI. CDR3 region: CASSRDRSYNEQFF. The CDR3 region has the DNA TGTGCCAGCAGCCGGGACAGGTCCTACAATGAGCAGTTCTTC.

The chain links TRBV28 to TRBJ1-1; possibly TRBD1 for D (5 bases). This CDR3 has 15 residues. The V gene lost 6 bases and the J gene lost 0 bases, with 14 bases spanning the gap. Germline V lookup: CDR1 MDHEN, CDR2 SYDVKM. The CDR3 region has the DNA TGTGCCAGCAGGCTGATAGGGGCTATGAACACTGAAGCTTTCTTT. It yields the protein CASRLIGAMNTEAFF.

This clone was recorded only once. The V gene is TRBV28, the J gene TRBJ2-3; TRBD2 agrees at 9 bases. The CDR3 runs to 14 residues. J lost 5 bases, V lost 5 bases, and 5 bases had no gene match. The germline V gene encodes CDR1 MDHEN and CDR2 SYDVKM. The CDR3 region has the DNA TGTGCCAGCAGTGACAGCGGGAGGATAGATACGCAGTATTTT. It translates to CASSDSGRIDTQYF.

The CDR3 loop reads CASRGPAEETQYF. For the CDR3, the DNA is TGTGCCAGCAGGGGACCGGCGGAAGAGACCCAGTACTTC. The chain uses TRBV2 and TRBJ2-5; D assignment may be TRBD1 or TRBD2 (5 bases each). CDR1 and CDR2 (germline): SNHLY, FYNNEI. The V and J ends lost 6 bases and 3 bases respectively, with 11 bases between them. The CDR3 covers 13 residues.

A few counts support this clone. V gene TRBV11-2 combines with J gene TRBJ2-3; D is possibly TRBD2 (5 bases). Trimming stripped 5 bases from V and 2 bases from J, with 11 bases between. The CDR3 runs to 14 residues. Looked up from germline, CDR1 is SGHAT and CDR2 is FQNNGV. The CDR3 coding sequence is TGTGCCAGCAGCGGGTTCGGGAACACAGATACGCAGTATTTT. It yields the protein CASSGFGNTDTQYF.

The V call is TRBV27, the J call TRBJ2-7; 9 nucleotides align to TRBD2. Trimming cost V 7 bases and J 6 bases; bases outside gene matches: 16. There are 16 residues in the CDR3. Germline CDR1 and CDR2: MNHEY and SMNVEV (reference sequence). The CDR3 bases are TGTGCCAGCATGACTGGTGGCGGGAGGGCCTTGGGCGAGCAGTACTTC. Its protein is CASMTGGGRALGEQYF.

This rearrangement joins TRBV9 to TRBJ2-6; D ambiguous. This CDR3 comprises 15 residues. The germline CDR1 and CDR2 sequences are SGDLS and YYNGEE. Between the trimmed V and J ends, which lost 3 bases and 2 bases, there was a span of 9 bases. The CDR3 bases are TGTGCCAGCAGCGACGGTGGAGCTGGGGCCAACGTCCTGACTTTC. Amino acid sequence: CASSDGGAGANVLTF.

V usage is TRBV5-6 and J usage is TRBJ1-2; 8 bases are a match to TRBD1. The V gene's germline CDR1 is SGHDT and CDR2 YYEEEE. The CDR3 covers 15 residues. The V gene end was trimmed by 0 bases and the J gene end by 8 bases; junction bases not matched to a gene: 9. The chain's CDR3 is CASSLETQGARGYTF. The CDR3 DNA reads as TGTGCCAGCAGCTTGGAGACCCAGGGGGCAAGGGGCTACACCTTC. The full variable domain, rest sourced from reference TRBV5-6 and TRBJ1-2, is DAGVTQSPTHLIKTRGQQVTLRCSPKSGHDTVSWYQQALGQGPQFIFQYYEEEERQRGNFPDRFSGHQFPNYSSELNVNALLLGDSALYLCASSLETQGARGYTFGSGTRLTVV.

J is TRBJ1-1 and V is TRBV5-4; maybe TRBD1 (5 bases). The CDR3 is made up of 15 amino acids. Trimming left V 3 bases short and J 4 bases short, with 16 bases between. Per the germline V gene, CDR1 is SGHNT and CDR2 is YYREEE (reference sequence). CDR3 nucleotide sequence: TGTGCCAGCAGCTCCCTAACAGGCATCAGCACTGAAGCTTTCTTT. Its protein is CASSSLTGISTEAFF.

The CDR3 DNA is TGTGCCAGCAGCTACGGGACAGGGGTAACTGAAGCTTTCTTT. This translates into CASSYGTGVTEAFF. V and J are TRBV5-6 and TRBJ1-1, with TRBD1 matching 10 bases. The germline CDR1 and CDR2 sequences are SGHDT and YYEEEE. The CDR3 totals 14 residues. V lost 3 bases and J lost 5; bases outside the gene matches: 4.

The chain employs TRBV4-1 and TRBJ2-5; weak D call: TRBD2 (5 bases). The CDR3 is made up of 15 amino acids. Trimming stripped 3 bases from V and 5 bases from J, with 16 bases between. CDR1 MGHRA and CDR2 YSYEKL come from the germline V gene. The CDR3 sequence is CASSHLSSEVETQYF. The CDR3 nucleotides read TGCGCCAGCAGCCACCTTTCCTCGGAGGTGGAGACCCAGTACTTC.

V usage is TRBV2 and J usage is TRBJ2-1; 12 positions match TRBD2. V gave up 6 bases and J gave up 5 bases; unmatched junction bases: 11. This CDR3 comprises 17 residues. Germline values: CDR1 SNHLY, CDR2 FYNNEI. The CDR3 region has the DNA TGTGCCAGCAGACCTTCACCTCTAGCGGGGGGGGACAATGAGCAGTTCTTC. The encoded protein is CASRPSPLAGGDNEQFF.

The chain has TRBV6-5 and TRBJ2-7; tentatively, D is TRBD2 (6 bases). Trimming pared 2 bases from V and 5 bases from J, leaving 10 bases between. This CDR3 comprises 13 residues. Germline V gene lookup returns CDR1 MNHEY and CDR2 SVGAGI. CDR3 residues: CASSYGGVDEQYF. In nucleotides, the CDR3 is TGTGCCAGCAGTTACGGAGGGGTGGACGAGCAGTACTTC.

The chain is built from TRBV30 and TRBJ2-7, with TRBD1 identical over 9 bases. This CDR3 contains 18 residues. Germline-derived CDR1 and CDR2 are GTSNPN and SVGIG (reference sequence). J gave up 5 bases and V 3 bases, and 20 bases lay outside the gene matches. The DNA for the CDR3 is TGTGCCTGGAGCGGGAGAGACGCAACCGGACAGGGGAACCACGAGCAGTACTTC. Translation: CAWSGRDATGQGNHEQYF.

This chain uses TRBV7-2 with TRBJ1-1, with TRBD1 identical over 8 bases. The CDR3 has 16 residues. The germline gives CDR1 SGHTA, CDR2 FQGNSA. After removal of 5 bases from V and 0 bases from J, the junction contained 8 bases not matched to a gene. The CDR3, as DNA: TGTGCCAGCAGCATCCGACAGGGGAGGATGAACACTGAAGCTTTCTTT. Amino acid sequence: CASSIRQGRMNTEAFF.

This chain uses TRBV2 with TRBJ2-1; no reliable D call. CDR1 and CDR2 from the germline V gene are SNHLY and FYNNEI. V was shortened by 1 base and J by 6 bases, with 16 bases between the two germline ends. This CDR3 region has 16 residues. The CDR3 DNA sequence: TGTGCCAGCAGTGAAGTGGTTTTCCGTACCGGCAATGAGCAGTTCTTC. Protein sequence: CASSEVVFRTGNEQFF.

This chain links TRBV7-9 with TRBJ2-7; no reliable D call. Trimming pared 0 bases from V and 3 bases from J, leaving 6 bases between. This CDR3 comprises 13 residues. Looked up from germline, CDR1 is SEHNR and CDR2 is FQNEAQ (reference sequence). The CDR3 DNA sequence: TGTGCCAGCAGCTTAGCGGTAAACTACGAGCAGTACTTC. Residues: CASSLAVNYEQYF.